This T cell receptor beta chain was obtained from a study of CD8 T cells in ankylosing spondylitis. Findings and caveats of the study: Typical of ankylosing spondylitis blood, it appeared, was a TCR beta motif of about eight highly homologous variants. Relatively scarce in peripheral blood, disease-linked clones were CD8+.

Germline V gene data show CDR1 as MGHRA and CDR2 as YSYEKL. This CDR3 spans 16 amino acids. The trim removed 2 bases at V and 8 bases at J, leaving 8 bases unmatched. Quantitative barcoded 5'-RACE was used to prepare TCR beta libraries. TCRdb redid the calling of the 5' RACE reads with MiXCR, one entry per CDR3 protein. The sample lists a few hundred thousand distinct CDR3 sequences, around 8% seen once, with just over 14% in the top ten. This clonotype was seen more than once but under ten times. No antigen is known for it. The clonotype comes from a male donor with ankylosing spondylitis. The rearrangement links TRBV4-1 to TRBJ2-1, with 11 bases fitting TRBD2. The sequenced sample consisted of blood, either unsorted or a sorted T cell fraction (not recorded which). Here the CDR3 reads CASSQLLAGDIYEQFF. The CDR3 nucleotides read TGCGCCAGCAGCCAACTACTAGCGGGAGATATTTATGAGCAGTTCTTC.